Here is one TCR beta chain with its context. Membership in each cohort depended on participant-reported clinical history. What the recovered Cohort 3 donors had was two negative PCRs, clearance, or symptom resolution. This sample is drawn from a study of blood T cell repertoires in COVID-19. Study-level information: PBMCs, B-cell-depleted T cells, or T cells provided the cDNA or gDNA that made up the material.

Produced via immunoSEQ multiplex PCR; TCRdb's table is partial and in-frame only. The profile shows fewer than 300,000 clones, approximately 92% of them singletons. The material sequenced was PBMCs or T cells enriched from blood (not recorded which). The TCR was taken from a woman aged 25-40 years who had recovered from COVID-19.

CDR3: CASSPSIGHGNQPQHF. The CDR3 DNA sequence: TGTGCCAGTAGTCCCTCAATAGGACATGGCAATCAGCCCCAGCATTTT. The J gene is TRBJ1-5, the V gene TRBV19, with a tentative D call TRBD1 (5 bases). CDR3 length: 16 amino acids. The V and J ends lost 5 bases and 2 bases respectively, with 16 bases between them. CDR1 is LNHDA, CDR2 SQIVND, per germline (reference sequence).